This T cell receptor beta chain is from a study of CD8+CD57+ T cells in acquired aplastic anemia. It was patients with CD8+CD57+ cell expansion by flow cytometry who were chosen for sequencing. The CDR3 has 16 residues. Germline CDR1 MNHEY, CDR2 SVGAGI. After removal of 0 bases from V and 9 bases from J, the junction contained 10 bases not matched to a gene. Genomic DNA served as template for TCR beta VDJ and CDR3 profiling. TCRdb re-called the reads with MiXCR, one entry per CDR3 protein. The sample has 450,000 to 550,000 distinct CDR3 sequences, approximately 33% seen once. This clonotype was sampled from a human donor with aplastic anemia. The specimen sequenced was sorted CD4+, CD8+, or CD8+CD57+ T cells (not recorded which) from PBMCs. The chain combines TRBV6-5 with TRBJ2-7, with 11 bases aligning to TRBD1. The CDR3 nucleotides are TGTGCCAGCAGTTACTCGACGTTGGGACAGGGGGGTGCGCAGTACTTC. Encoded protein: CASSYSTLGQGGAQYF.